Detailed here is one T cell receptor beta chain. The source of the sample is a study of control samples from healthy donors and cancer patients. Clones were read by immunoSEQ multiplex PCR, and TCRdb kept only the in-frame ones, dropping some. The repertoire holds 150,000 to 200,000 clones, with roughly 90% as singletons. The sequencing input was blood. This TCR was recovered from a man aged 25-40 years in good health.

The CDR3 reads CASSPSLGGNSNQPQHF. Here the CDR3 DNA reads TGTGCCAGCAGCCCCAGTTTAGGGGGAAATAGCAATCAGCCCCAGCATTTT. The chain uses TRBV7-9 and TRBJ1-5; perhaps TRBD1 as D (6 bases). The germline V and J ends were trimmed by 5 bases and 0 bases, with 17 bases remaining between them. Germline CDR1 SEHNR, CDR2 FQNEAQ (reference sequence). The CDR3 contains 17 residues.